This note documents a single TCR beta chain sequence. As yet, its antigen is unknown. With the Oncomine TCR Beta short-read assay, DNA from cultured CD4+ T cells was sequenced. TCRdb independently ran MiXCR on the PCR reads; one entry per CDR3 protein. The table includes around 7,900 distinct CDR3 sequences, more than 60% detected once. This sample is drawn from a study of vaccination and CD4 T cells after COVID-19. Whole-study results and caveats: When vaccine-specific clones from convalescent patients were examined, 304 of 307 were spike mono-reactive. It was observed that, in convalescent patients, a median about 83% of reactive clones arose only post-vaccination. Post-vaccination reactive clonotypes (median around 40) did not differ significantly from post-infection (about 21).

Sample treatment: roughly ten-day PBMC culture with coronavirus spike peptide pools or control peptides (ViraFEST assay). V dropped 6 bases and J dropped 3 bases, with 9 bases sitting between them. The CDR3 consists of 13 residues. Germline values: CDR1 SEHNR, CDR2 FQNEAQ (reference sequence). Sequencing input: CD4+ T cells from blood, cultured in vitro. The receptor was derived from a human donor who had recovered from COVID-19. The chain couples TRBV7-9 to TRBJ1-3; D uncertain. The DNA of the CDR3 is TGTGCCAGCAGTAAGGGCCTTGGAAACACCATATATTTT. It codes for CASSKGLGNTIYF.